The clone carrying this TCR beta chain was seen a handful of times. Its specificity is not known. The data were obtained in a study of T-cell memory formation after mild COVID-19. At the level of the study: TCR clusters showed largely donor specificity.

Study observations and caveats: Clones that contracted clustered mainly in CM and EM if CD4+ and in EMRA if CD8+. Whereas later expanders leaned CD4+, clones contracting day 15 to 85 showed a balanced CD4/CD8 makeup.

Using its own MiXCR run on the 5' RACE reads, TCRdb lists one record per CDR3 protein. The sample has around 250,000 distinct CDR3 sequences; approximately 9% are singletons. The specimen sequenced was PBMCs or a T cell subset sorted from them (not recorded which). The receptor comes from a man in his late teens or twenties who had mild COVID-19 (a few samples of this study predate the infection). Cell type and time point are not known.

CDR3 coding DNA: TGTGCCAGCAGTATAGGGGGCAGGGTCGGGGAGACCCAGTACTTC. Translating gives CASSIGGRVGETQYF. V usage is TRBV6-5 and J usage is TRBJ2-5; 7 nucleotides line up with TRBD1. Trimming at V came to 5 bases and at J to 5 bases, leaving 11 bases not matched to a gene. CDR3 length: 15 amino acids. The germline V gene has CDR1 MNHEY and CDR2 SVGAGI.